This TCR beta chain was identified during a study of blood T cell repertoires in COVID-19. TCRdb's copy holds only in-frame clones and misses some; the assay was immunoSEQ multiplex PCR. The table lists around 300,000 clones, 85% to 90% of them singletons. The CDR3 extends over 13 amino acids. V shed 2 bases and J shed 6 bases, with 8 bases lying between them. Germline V gene data show CDR1 as SGHTA and CDR2 as FQGNSA. This chain joins TRBV7-2 and TRBJ1-5, with a tentative D call TRBD1 (6 bases). The clonotype comes from a woman between 40 and 55 years old with COVID-19, enrolled during active disease. Sequenced sample: peripheral blood. DNA for the CDR3: TGTGCCAGCAGCTTAACACAGGGTCAGCCCCAGCATTTT. Translation: CASSLTQGQPQHF.